This T cell receptor (beta chain) was identified in a study of OX40 agonist ivuxolimab in advanced cancers. Study in general: Patients were dosed intravenously with ivuxolimab at 0.01 to 10 mg/kg every 2 weeks. In three patients, partial responses were observed, one with hepatocellular carcinoma and two with cutaneous melanoma. Study results and limitations: Partial responders at 0.1-3.0 mg/kg had among the lowest clonal expansion. Averaging showed that CD8+ T cells had more expanded clones than CD4+ did.

This clone was observed once. Its antigen is unknown. CDR1 is LNHDA and CDR2 is SQIVND in the germline V gene (reference sequence). CDR3 length: 14 amino acids. V was cut by 4 bases and J by 3 bases, with 13 bases left in between. Assay used: immunoSEQ multiplex PCR; TCRdb lists only in-frame clones, some missing. This table holds 57,000 or so clones, less than 90% found once. V and J are TRBV19 and TRBJ2-7, with D perhaps matching TRBD1 or TRBD2 (6 bases each). The TCR comes from an adult with an advanced solid tumor such as melanoma, head and neck, liver or kidney cancer. This sample comprised CD4+ or CD8+ T cells sorted from blood, obtained in a trial of the OX40 agonist ivuxolimab. DNA for the CDR3: TGTGCCAGTAGTAACCTGGGGGGCCGCTACGAGCAGTACTTC. Protein: CASSNLGGRYEQYF.